Listed below are T cell receptor beta chains from one sample, sequenced in a study of cytomegalovirus exposure and HLA in healthy donors. Sequencing was performed with immunoSEQ multiplex PCR; in TCRdb, only in-frame clones are kept and a portion is missing. The sample has approximately 140,000 clones, over 70% seen once. Sequencing was carried out using PBMCs. The receptor set was obtained from a woman aged 55-70 years in good health and CMV-seropositive. The CDR3 runs from the conserved cysteine through the conserved F or W. D genes are given only for firm matches. Expanded clones are given a class, and other clones once, few, many or no size at all.

D gene	V gene	clone size	CDR3 length	J gene	CDR3 DNA	CDR3 protein
-	TRBV6-5	-	14	TRBJ2-7	TGTGCCAGCAGTCTTGGGGGACTCCTATACGAGCAGTACTTC	CASSLGGLLYEQYF
TRBD1	TRBV7-8	few	14	TRBJ1-2	TGTGCCAGCAGCTTGGCAGGGGGGAATTATGGCTACACCTTC	CASSLAGGNYGYTF
TRBD1	TRBV6-1	-	14	TRBJ1-2	TGTGCCAGCAGTGACCGGGACAGTAACTATGGCTACACCTTC	CASSDRDSNYGYTF
TRBD2	TRBV27	-	15	TRBJ2-1	TGTGCCAGCACTCTGACTAGCGGGGGGTACAATGAGCAGTTCTTC	CASTLTSGGYNEQFF
TRBD1	TRBV11-2	few	13	TRBJ1-2	TGTGCCAGCAGCTTGGGACAGGGCTATGGCTACACCTTC	CASSLGQGYGYTF
-	TRBV6-1	-	14	TRBJ1-1	TGTGCCAGCACCTCCCAGACGGGGGAAGGGGAAGCTTTCTTT	CASTSQTGEGEAFF
TRBD1	TRBV7-6	-	15	TRBJ1-1	TGTGCCAGCAGCTCCGGACAGGGCGGCAACACTGAAGCTTTCTTT	CASSSGQGGNTEAFF
TRBD1	TRBV6-5	-	15	TRBJ2-3	TGTGCCAGCACTATGACAGGGGGCCAAGTAGATACGCAGTATTTT	CASTMTGGQVDTQYF
-	TRBV11-3	-	12	TRBJ2-1	TGTGCCAGCAGCTTAGAAGGGGGAGAGCAGTTCTTC	CASSLEGGEQFF
TRBD1	TRBV5-4	-	16	TRBJ1-1	TGTGCCAGCAGCGTGGGACAGGGGGCGCGTTACACTGAAGCTTTCTTT	CASSVGQGARYTEAFF
-	TRBV18	-	13	TRBJ1-1	TGTGCCAGCTCACCAGGGGGGGAAACTGAAGCTTTCTTT	CASSPGGETEAFF
TRBD2	TRBV7-6	-	17	TRBJ2-5	TGTGCCAGCAGCCCAGGACTAGCGGGGGTGGCACTGGAGACCCAGTACTTC	CASSPGLAGVALETQYF
TRBD1	TRBV5-8	-	15	TRBJ1-4	TGTGCCAGCAGCAGACAGGGGGAACGGGGTGAAAAACTGTTTTTT	CASSRQGERGEKLFF
TRBD1	TRBV5-1	-	18	TRBJ1-3	TGCGCCAGCAGCTTACAGAACCGGGACAGGGGGGGAGGAAACACCATATATTTT	CASSLQNRDRGGGNTIYF
-	TRBV12-5	few	13	TRBJ1-2	TGTGCTAGTGCCCTGGACAGACCCTATGGCTACACCTTC	CASALDRPYGYTF
TRBD1	TRBV19	-	15	TRBJ1-2	TGTGCCAGTATGAAGGCCGGACAGGGGGCTCAAGGCTACACCTTC	CASMKAGQGAQGYTF
-	TRBV5-1	-	12	TRBJ1-1	TGCGCCAGCAGCTTGGAAGCAGGGCGAACTTTCTTT	CASSLEAGRTFF
TRBD1	TRBV6-1	-	15	TRBJ1-1	TGTGCCAGCAGTTCCCCGGGACAGGGGGCAACTGAAGCTTTCTTT	CASSSPGQGATEAFF
-	TRBV5-1	-	18	TRBJ1-4	TGCGCCAGCAGCTTGACCCGCGGGGGCGGGAGCATGGAAGAAAAACTGTTTTTT	CASSLTRGGGSMEEKLFF
-	TRBV7-6	once	13	TRBJ1-3	TGTGCCAGCTCCCCCACGCAGGGAAACACCATATATTTT	CASSPTQGNTIYF
-	TRBV6-1	-	10	TRBJ1-2	TGTGCCAGCAGGGCCCTGGGCTACACCTTC	CASRALGYTF
-	TRBV5-4	-	14	TRBJ2-7	TGTGCCAGCAGCCCCACAGGGCTGGAGAGCGAGCAGTACTTC	CASSPTGLESEQYF
TRBD1	TRBV10-3	once	13	TRBJ1-6	TGTGCCGCGTCCGGGACAGGGAATTCACCCCTCCACTTT	CAASGTGNSPLHF
-	TRBV25-1	-	14	TRBJ1-2	TGTGCCAGCAGTGAATGGGGGGGCGGTAGTGGCTACACCTTC	CASSEWGGGSGYTF
-	TRBV7-9	-	14	TRBJ2-7	TGTGCCAGCAGCTTAGGGGGCAGCGCCTACGAGCAGTACTTC	CASSLGGSAYEQYF
-	TRBV2	-	13	TRBJ1-1	TGTGCCAGCAGTCAAGGGTCGTTTGGCGAAGCTTTCTTT	CASSQGSFGEAFF
TRBD1	TRBV7-2	-	15	TRBJ2-3	TGTGCCAGCAGCCTAATAGGACAGGGCTCAGATACGCAGTATTTT	CASSLIGQGSDTQYF
-	TRBV9	-	18	TRBJ1-2	TGTGCCAGCAGCTCACCGACGCGTGGCCGGGACATTTACTATGGCTACACCTTC	CASSSPTRGRDIYYGYTF
TRBD1	TRBV9	-	18	TRBJ1-4	TGTGCCAGCAGCGCGCACCCGGTCCGGGACAGTTATAATGAAAAACTGTTTTTT	CASSAHPVRDSYNEKLFF
-	TRBV11-2	-	13	TRBJ2-7	TGTGCCAGCAGCCAGGGGATCGGCTACGAGCAGTACTTC	CASSQGIGYEQYF
TRBD1	TRBV5-1	-	14	TRBJ2-7	TGCGCCAGCAGCTTGGACAGGGGCTCCTACGAGCAGTACTTC	CASSLDRGSYEQYF
TRBD2	TRBV5-6	-	14	TRBJ2-1	TGTGCCAGCAGCGGAGTAGCGGGGGTTTATGAGCAGTTCTTC	CASSGVAGVYEQFF
TRBD2	TRBV18	-	16	TRBJ2-3	TGTGCCAGCTCACCACCGGCTGGCGGGGGGGCCGATACGCAGTATTTT	CASSPPAGGGADTQYF
-	TRBV6-6	-	13	TRBJ2-7	TGTGCCAGCAGCCCTACAGTCTCCTACGAGCAGTACTTC	CASSPTVSYEQYF